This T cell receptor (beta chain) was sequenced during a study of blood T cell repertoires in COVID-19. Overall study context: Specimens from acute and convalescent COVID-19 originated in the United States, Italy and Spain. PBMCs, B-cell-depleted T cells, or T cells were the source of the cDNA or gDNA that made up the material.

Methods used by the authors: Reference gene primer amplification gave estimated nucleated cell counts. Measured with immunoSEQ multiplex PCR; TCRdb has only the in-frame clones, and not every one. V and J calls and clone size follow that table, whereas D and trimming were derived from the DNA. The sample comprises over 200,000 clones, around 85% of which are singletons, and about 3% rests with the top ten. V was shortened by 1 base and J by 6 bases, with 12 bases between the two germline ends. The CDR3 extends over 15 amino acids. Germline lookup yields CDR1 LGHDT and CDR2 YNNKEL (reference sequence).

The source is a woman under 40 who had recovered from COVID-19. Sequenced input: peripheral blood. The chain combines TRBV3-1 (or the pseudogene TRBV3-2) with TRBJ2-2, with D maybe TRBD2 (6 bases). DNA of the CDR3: TGTGCCAGCAGCCAAGTTTGGGGGGATGCCGGGGAGCTGTTTTTT. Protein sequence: CASSQVWGDAGELFF.